The 32 T cell receptor beta chains below were found in one sample sequenced in a study of T cells in women clearing cervical HPV infection. The data were produced by immunoSEQ multiplex PCR, yet TCRdb's version contains in-frame clones alone and is incomplete. In all, the sample yields about 36,000 clones. Sequencing was performed on blood buffy coat. The receptors stem from a woman between 18 and 70 years old with a cervical HPV16 infection that either progressed to CIN3+ or cleared (not recorded which).

Concerning this clone itself: The CDR3 goes on 3 residues after the read ends, and that part is filled in from the germline J gene. V is TRBV29-1 and J is TRBJ2-7; a possible D gene is TRBD1 (7 bases). Germline lookup yields CDR1 SQVTM and CDR2 ANQGSEA. This CDR3 comprises 13 residues. The V and J ends lost 2 bases and 6 bases respectively, with 14 bases between them. The sequenced part of the CDR3 DNA is TGCAGCGTTGAAAGACAGGGACTCGCCGAG. It translates to CSVERQGLAE. The whole CDR3 reads CSVERQGLAEQYF.

For this clone: The sequence runs out 3 residues before the end of the CDR3; the remainder is reconstructed from the germline J gene. V is TRBV7-3 and J is TRBJ1-2; D possibly corresponds to TRBD1 (5 bases). CDR1 SGHTA and CDR2 FQGTGA come from the germline V gene. The CDR3 consists of 13 residues. The CDR3 bases that were read are TGTGCCAGCAGCCGGGGGGGAGGGAAGGGC. It codes for CASSRGGGKG. The whole CDR3 region reads CASSRGGGKGYTF.

Notes on this clone: The read ends 3 residues early relative to the CDR3; the germline J gene fills the gap. The V call is TRBV7-2, the J call TRBJ2-3; D gene uncertain. This CDR3 spans 14 amino acids. The germline V gene encodes CDR1 SGHTA and CDR2 FQGNSA. CDR3 sequence reads: CASSLLGPGLTQYF. The covered CDR3 bases are TGTGCCAGCAGCTTATTGGGTCCAGGTTTGACG.

Comment on this clone: The read finishes 3 residues shy of the CDR3 end, and the germline J gene is used to complete it. The V and J genes are TRBV28 and TRBJ2-3, with TRBD2 matching 11 bases. This CDR3 is built from 14 residues. Germline values: CDR1 MDHEN, CDR2 SYDVKM. J lost 6 bases, V lost 6 bases, and 5 bases had no gene match. The CDR3 protein is CASRLAGDADTQYF. CDR3 bases read: TGTGCCAGCAGACTAGCGGGGGACGCGGATACG. Full variable domain (remainder filled in from reference TRBV28 and TRBJ2-3): DVKVTQSSRYLVKRTGEKVFLECVQDMDHENMFWYRQDPGLGLRLIYFSYDVKMKEKGDIPEGYSVSREKKERFSLILESASTNQTSMYLCASRLAGDADTQYFGPGTRLTVL.

Points on this clone: The read is 3 residues too short to cover the CDR3 end, so that end is filled in from the germline J gene. The chain is built from TRBV7-9 and TRBJ2-3; TRBD1 matches 11 bases. Germline-derived CDR1 and CDR2 are SEHNR and FQNEAQ (reference sequence). J gave up 2 bases and V 5 bases, and 3 bases lay outside the gene matches. There are 15 residues in the CDR3. The CDR3 region is CASSLGQGATDTQYF. Partial CDR3 DNA: TGTGCCAGCAGCCTCGGACAGGGGGCCACAGATACG.

A remark on this clone: The read comes to an end 3 residues before the CDR3 does, leaving the germline J gene to fill in the end. This rearrangement joins TRBV19 to TRBJ2-2; 8 bases are a match to TRBD1. CDR1 is LNHDA, CDR2 SQIVND, per germline (reference sequence). Losses at the gene ends were 6 bases for V and 4 bases for J; bases not matched to a gene: 7. There are 15 residues in the CDR3. The CDR3 bases that were read are TGTGCCAGTAGAAATGGACAGGGAGCCACCGGGGAG. This translates into CASRNGQGATGE. The complete CDR3 protein is CASRNGQGATGELFF.

About this clone itself: The CDR3 end is not reached by the read, which stops 3 residues before it; the germline J gene fills it in. V gene TRBV13 combines with J gene TRBJ2-7, with TRBD1 matching over 8 bases. Germline CDR1 is PRHDT and CDR2 is FYEKMQ (reference sequence). This CDR3 contains 15 residues. V shed 5 bases, J shed 0 bases, and the junction held 6 bases outside the gene matches. The CDR3 region is CASSLRDRPSYEQYF. The part of the CDR3 DNA that was read is TGTGCCAGCAGCCTCCGGGACAGGCCCTCCTACGAG.

About this clone: The read ends 3 residues early relative to the CDR3; the germline J gene fills the gap. The chain is built from TRBV7-6 and TRBJ1-4; 8 bases fit TRBD1. CDR3 length: 14 amino acids. Germline V CDR1 and CDR2: SGHVS, FNYEAQ. The junction had 4 bases not matched to a gene; V was cut back by 5 bases and J by 5 bases. CDR3 residues: CASSPGQANEKLFF. The DNA read from the CDR3 is TGTGCCAGCAGCCCGGGACAGGCAAATGAAAAA. The complete variable domain, with remaining parts taken from reference TRBV7-6 and TRBJ1-4, reads GAGVSQSPRYKVTKRGQDVALRCDPISGHVSLYWYRQALGQGPEFLTYFNYEAQQDKSGLPNDRFSAERPEGSISTLTIQRTEQRDSAMYRCASSPGQANEKLFFGSGTQLSVL.

In regard to this clone: From the germline J gene comes the end of the CDR3, since the read stops 3 residues before it. This chain connects TRBV18 to TRBJ2-7, with 8 bases that match TRBD1. Trimming at V came to 6 bases and at J to 2 bases, leaving 9 bases not matched to a gene. The CDR3 contains 15 residues. Per germline, CDR1 KGHSH and CDR2 LQKENI. CDR3 sequence: CASSLGATGAYEQYF. Partial CDR3 DNA: TGTGCCAGCTCCCTCGGAGCGACAGGGGCCTACGAG.

As concerns this clone: The read is 3 residues too short to cover the CDR3 end, so that end is filled in from the germline J gene. The chain uses TRBV5-1 and TRBJ2-3; the match to TRBD2 covers 8 bases. V lost 6 bases, J lost 3 bases, and 9 bases stayed unmatched. Germline V gene lookup returns CDR1 SGHRS and CDR2 YFSETQ. CDR3 length: 15 amino acids. The sequenced CDR3 bases are TGCGCCAGCACCTACAGCGGGGGAATTACAGATACG. Protein sequence: CASTYSGGITDT. The entire CDR3 sequence reads CASTYSGGITDTQYF.

On this clone: The read stops 3 residues short of the end of the CDR3; the missing end is completed from the germline J gene. The chain links TRBV7-9 to TRBJ1-2, with 11 bases matching TRBD1. The V gene's germline CDR1 is SEHNR and CDR2 FQNEAQ (reference sequence). CDR3 length equals 14 residues. J gave up 5 bases and V 3 bases, and 2 bases lay outside the gene matches. CDR3 sequence: CASSFGQGAYGYTF. The CDR3 bases that were read are TGTGCCAGCAGCTTCGGACAGGGGGCTTATGGC.

Note on this clone: The sequenced fragment ends 3 residues before the CDR3 boundary, so the rest is inferred from the germline J gene. The chain carries TRBV19 and TRBJ2-3; tentative D call: TRBD2 (6 bases). The V gene lost 10 bases and the J gene lost 5 bases, with 16 bases spanning the gap. The CDR3 length is 13 residues. Germline CDR1 and CDR2: LNHDA and SQIVND (reference sequence). The CDR3 loop is CAISGGLGDTQYF. Partial CDR3 DNA: TGTGCCATATCCGGGGGTTTGGGAGATACG.

As to this clone: The read gets to within 3 residues of the CDR3 end, and the germline J gene fills in the rest. The chain combines TRBV5-6 with TRBJ2-3, with 9 bases that match TRBD1. The CDR3 runs to 14 residues. Per the germline V gene, CDR1 is SGHDT and CDR2 is YYEEEE. CDR3 bases read: TGTGCCAGCAGGGGGACAGGGAGAGGAGAGACG. It codes for CASRGTGRGET. The CDR3 in full is CASRGTGRGETQYF.

In the case of this clone: Sequencing ends 3 residues short of the CDR3 end; the germline J gene provides the rest. This chain links TRBV20-1 with TRBJ2-1; 8 bases map to TRBD2. CDR1 and CDR2 (germline): DFQATT, SNEGSKA (reference sequence). The CDR3 sequence is 14 residues long. With V trimmed by 6 bases and J by 8 bases, 12 bases remained unmatched. The CDR3: CSARSGLANDEQFF. The DNA read from the CDR3 is TGCAGTGCAAGGAGCGGACTAGCTAACGATGAG.

Concerning this clone itself: The CDR3 is cut off 3 residues early in the read; its end comes from the germline J gene. The rearrangement joins TRBV2 to TRBJ1-1, with a weak D call TRBD1 (6 bases). The CDR3 is 13 amino acids. Germline V gene data show CDR1 as SNHLY and CDR2 as FYNNEI. V was cut by 7 bases and J by 3 bases, with 12 bases left in between. CDR3: CASNRVEDTEAFF. The CDR3 bases that were read are TGTGCCAGCAACAGGGTTGAGGACACTGAA.

Regarding this clone: The CDR3 end lies 3 residues beyond the end of the read and is filled in from the germline J gene. The chain recombines TRBV6-1 with TRBJ2-6, with D possibly TRBD2 on 5 matching bases. V was trimmed by 3 bases and J by 4 bases, leaving 13 bases between them. The CDR3 extends over 16 amino acids. Germline lookup yields CDR1 MNHNS and CDR2 SASEGT. The CDR3 loop reads CASSELVASGANVLTF. The sequenced CDR3 bases are TGTGCCAGCAGTGAGCTGGTAGCTAGCGGGGCCAACGTC.

In regard to this clone: The missing CDR3 end, 3 residues past where the read stops, is filled in from the germline J gene. V usage is TRBV20-1 and J usage is TRBJ2-5; 9 positions match TRBD2. The J segment lost 1 base and the V segment lost 3 bases, leaving 9 bases of the junction unmatched. The CDR3 is 16 residues long. CDR1 is DFQATT and CDR2 is SNEGSKA in the germline V gene (reference sequence). CDR3 bases read: TGCAGTGCTAGGTTACTAGCGGGTATAAGCCAAGAGACC. Residues: CSARLLAGISQET. In full, the CDR3 reads CSARLLAGISQETQYF.

In the case of this clone: The read terminates 3 residues ahead of where the CDR3 ends, so the germline J gene completes it. The chain has TRBV2 and TRBJ2-7, with D possibly TRBD2 on 6 matching bases. Trimming pared 4 bases from V and 1 base from J, leaving 14 bases between. The CDR3 sequence is 15 residues long. The V gene's germline CDR1 is SNHLY and CDR2 FYNNEI. CDR3 protein: CASSGPGLSSYEQYF. The CDR3 bases that were read are TGTGCCAGCAGTGGCCCCGGACTATCATCCTACGAG. Using reference TRBV2 and TRBJ2-7 for the parts outside the CDR3, the full variable domain is EPEVTQTPSHQVTQMGQEVILRCVPISNHLYFYWYRQILGQKVEFLVSFYNNEISEKSEIFDDQFSVERPDGSNFTLKIRSTKLEDSAMYFCASSGPGLSSYEQYFGPGTRLTVT.

As concerns this clone: The read finishes 3 residues shy of the CDR3 end, and the germline J gene is used to complete it. The J gene is TRBJ1-3, the V gene TRBV7-9; D not resolved. The germline CDR1 and CDR2 sequences are SEHNR and FQNEAQ (reference sequence). V lost 4 bases to trimming and J lost 0 bases, with 4 bases between them. CDR3 size: 13 residues. This CDR3 is CASSSLSGNTIYF. Incomplete CDR3 DNA: TGTGCCAGCAGCTCACTCTCTGGAAACACC.

Turning to this clone: The CDR3 goes on 3 residues after the read ends, and that part is filled in from the germline J gene. The V call is TRBV10-3, the J call TRBJ2-5, with D possibly matching TRBD1 (6 bases). The CDR3 is 15 residues long. Per germline, CDR1 ENHRY and CDR2 SYGVKD. The part of the CDR3 DNA that was read is TGTGCCATCAGTGATCAGGGAAGTAGGACAGATACC. The encoded protein is CAISDQGSRTDT. The whole CDR3 protein reads CAISDQGSRTDTQYF.

Details on this clone: The read comes to an end 3 residues before the CDR3 does, leaving the germline J gene to fill in the end. This chain connects TRBV2 to TRBJ2-4; possibly TRBD2 for D (6 bases). This CDR3 region has 15 residues. The germline gives CDR1 SNHLY, CDR2 FYNNEI. V was pared by 5 bases and J by 5 bases, with 16 bases between. CDR3 protein: CASSSDGLYQNIQYF. CDR3 DNA, as far as it was read: TGTGCCAGCAGTTCGGACGGACTATACCAAAACATT.

About this clone itself: From the germline J gene comes the end of the CDR3, since the read stops 3 residues before it. This sample includes further DNA sequences coding for the same CDR3. The V call is TRBV18, the J call TRBJ2-5, with D unresolved. Trimming cost V 0 bases and J 5 bases, with 4 bases left between them. CDR1 is KGHSH and CDR2 is LQKENI in the germline V gene. The CDR3 is 12 amino acids. The CDR3 DNA, read in part, is TGTGCCAGCTCACCACCGGGCGAGACC. Protein sequence: CASSPPGET. The entire CDR3 protein is CASSPPGETQYF.

Partial CDR3 DNA: TGTGCCAGCAGCTTCCTCCCACAGGGGGCTAATGAAAAG. Translating it yields CASSFLPQGANEK. The entire CDR3 protein reads CASSFLPQGANEKLFF. This chain links TRBV7-8 with TRBJ2-2; TRBD1 matches at 9 bases. The read finishes 3 residues shy of the CDR3 end, and the germline J gene is used to complete it. Germline assignment: CDR1 SGHVS and CDR2 FQNEAQ. This CDR3 region has 16 residues.

With respect to this clone: The read falls 3 residues short of the CDR3 end, and the missing part is taken from the germline J gene. The chain combines TRBV30 with TRBJ2-3, with 11 positions matching TRBD2. The CDR3 extends over 15 amino acids. Losses at the gene ends were 2 bases for V and 8 bases for J; bases not matched to a gene: 9. Germline values: CDR1 GTSNPN, CDR2 SVGIG (reference sequence). Here the CDR3 reads CAWSSGLAGWGTQYF. The covered CDR3 bases are TGTGCCTGGAGTTCCGGACTAGCGGGTTGGGGTACG.

About this clone: Read coverage stops 3 residues before the CDR3 terminus; the germline J gene supplies the remainder. V is TRBV7-2 and J is TRBJ1-2, with D perhaps matching TRBD1 (6 bases). CDR1 is SGHTA and CDR2 is FQGNSA in the germline V gene. This CDR3 is 13 amino acids long. CDR3 sequence reads: CASSFRGGYDYTF. The CDR3 bases that were read are TGTGCCAGCAGCTTCAGGGGTGGGTACGAC. The variable domain in full, with the rest retrieved from reference TRBV7-2 and TRBJ1-2, is GAGVSQSPSNKVTEKGKDVELRCDPISGHTALYWYRQSLGQGLEFLIYFQGNSAPDKSGLPSDRFSAERTGGSVSTLTIQRTQQEDSAVYLCASSFRGGYDYTFGSGTRLTVV.

About this clone: With the read ending 3 residues before the CDR3 end, the germline J gene is used to fill in that end. The V call is TRBV5-4, the J call TRBJ1-1; 7 bases map to TRBD1. The germline CDR1 and CDR2 sequences are SGHNT and YYREEE (reference sequence). With V trimmed by 4 bases and J by 1 base, 1 base remained unmatched. The CDR3 consists of 13 residues. The sequenced CDR3 bases are TGTGCCAGCAGCAGGGACAGGAACACTGAA. This gives the protein CASSRDRNTE. The complete CDR3 protein is CASSRDRNTEAFF.

A note on this clone: The sequenced fragment ends 3 residues before the CDR3 boundary, so the rest is inferred from the germline J gene. The V and J genes are TRBV6-2 or TRBV6-3 and TRBJ2-3; TRBD1 agrees at 7 bases. CDR3 size: 15 residues. The V gene's germline CDR1 is MNHEY and CDR2 SVGEGT. CDR3 region: CASSYPAGGWETQYF. The CDR3 bases that were read are TGTGCCAGCAGTTACCCCGCAGGGGGTTGGGAGACG.

Points on this clone: The missing CDR3 end, 3 residues past where the read stops, is filled in from the germline J gene. The chain employs TRBV7-8 and TRBJ2-7, with a weak D call TRBD2 (5 bases). V was trimmed by 2 bases and J by 2 bases, leaving 10 bases between them. Germline CDR1 is SGHVS and CDR2 is FQNEAQ. The CDR3 runs 14 residues. CDR3 amino acids: CASSLNPSTYEQYF. The part of the CDR3 DNA that was read is TGTGCCAGCAGCTTAAACCCTAGCACCTACGAG.

Details on this clone: One end of the junction varies from germline; a read error may be responsible. Read coverage stops 3 residues before the CDR3 terminus; the germline J gene supplies the remainder. The chain carries TRBV4-2 and TRBJ2-1, with 7 bases lining up with TRBD1. The germline V gene has CDR1 LGHNA and CDR2 YNFKEQ. The CDR3 is 16 residues long. The CDR3 here is CASSQVRAGGIDEQFF. The sequenced part of the CDR3 DNA is TGCGCCAGCAGCCAAGTTCGGGCAGGGGGAATCGATGAG.

On this clone: The read terminates 3 residues before the CDR3 end, so the remaining end is supplied by the germline J gene. The chain has TRBV2 and TRBJ2-5; possible D gene TRBD1, 6 bases. Trimming took 6 bases from V and 1 from J, leaving 15 bases between them. The CDR3 sequence is 15 residues long. Germline assignment: CDR1 SNHLY and CDR2 FYNNEI. This CDR3 reads CASSPSDSLQETQYF. CDR3 bases read: TGTGCCAGCAGCCCCTCGGACAGCCTCCAAGAGACC.

As for this clone: The read gets to within 3 residues of the CDR3 end, and the germline J gene fills in the rest. The gene calls are TRBV12-5 and TRBJ1-2; 8 bases map to TRBD1. Germline V gene sequence: CDR1 LGHNT, CDR2 FRNRAP. The V gene end was trimmed by 2 bases and the J gene end by 4 bases; junction bases not matched to a gene: 15. The CDR3 consists of 18 residues. The part of the CDR3 DNA that was read is TGTGCTAGTGGTTTGCTAAGACAGGGGAACAGCCCCATCTATGGC. Its protein is CASGLLRQGNSPIYG. The whole CDR3 sequence is CASGLLRQGNSPIYGYTF.

In regard to this clone: The CDR3 end falls 3 residues outside the read, so it is completed with the germline J gene. This chain joins TRBV28 and TRBJ2-2; D uncertain. The germline V and J ends were trimmed by 7 bases and 2 bases, with 8 bases remaining between them. CDR1 is MDHEN, CDR2 SYDVKM, per germline. This CDR3 region has 13 residues. The sequenced CDR3 bases are TGTGCCAGCACCGACACCAACACCGGGGAG. This codes for CASTDTNTGE. The full CDR3 is CASTDTNTGELFF.